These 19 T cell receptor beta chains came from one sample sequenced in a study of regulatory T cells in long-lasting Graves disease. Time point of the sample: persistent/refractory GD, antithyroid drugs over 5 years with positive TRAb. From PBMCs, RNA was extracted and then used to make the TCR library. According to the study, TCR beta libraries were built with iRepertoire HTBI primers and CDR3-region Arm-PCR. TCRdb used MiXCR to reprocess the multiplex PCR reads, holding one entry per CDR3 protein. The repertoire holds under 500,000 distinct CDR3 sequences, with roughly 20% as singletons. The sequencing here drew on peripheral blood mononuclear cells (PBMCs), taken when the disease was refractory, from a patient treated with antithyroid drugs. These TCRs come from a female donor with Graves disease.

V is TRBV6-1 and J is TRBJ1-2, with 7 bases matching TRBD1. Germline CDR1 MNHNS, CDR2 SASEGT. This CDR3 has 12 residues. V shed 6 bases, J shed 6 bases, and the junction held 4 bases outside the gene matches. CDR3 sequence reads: CASRRDSHGYTF. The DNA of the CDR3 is TGTGCCAGCAGACGGGACAGCCATGGCTACACCTTC.

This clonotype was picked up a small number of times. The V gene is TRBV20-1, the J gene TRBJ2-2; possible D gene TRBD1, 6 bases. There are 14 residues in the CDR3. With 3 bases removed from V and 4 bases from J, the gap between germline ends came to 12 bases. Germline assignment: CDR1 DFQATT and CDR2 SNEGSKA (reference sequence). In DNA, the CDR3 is TGCAGTGCTAGGCGACAGGCGGGCACCGGGGAGCTGTTTTTT. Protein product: CSARRQAGTGELFF.

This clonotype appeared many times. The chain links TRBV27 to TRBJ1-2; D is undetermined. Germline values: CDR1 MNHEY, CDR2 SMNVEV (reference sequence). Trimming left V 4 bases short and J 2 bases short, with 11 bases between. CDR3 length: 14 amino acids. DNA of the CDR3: TGTGCCAGCAGTTCAGCAGGACGGAACTATGGCTACACCTTC. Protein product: CASSSAGRNYGYTF.

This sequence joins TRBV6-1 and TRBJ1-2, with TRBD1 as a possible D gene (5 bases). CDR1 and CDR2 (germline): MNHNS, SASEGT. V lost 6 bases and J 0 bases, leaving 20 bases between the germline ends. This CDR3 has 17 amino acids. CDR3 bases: TGTGCCAGCAGGGCCTTACCGGGTCAGGGAGCTAACTATGGCTACACCTTC. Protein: CASRALPGQGANYGYTF.

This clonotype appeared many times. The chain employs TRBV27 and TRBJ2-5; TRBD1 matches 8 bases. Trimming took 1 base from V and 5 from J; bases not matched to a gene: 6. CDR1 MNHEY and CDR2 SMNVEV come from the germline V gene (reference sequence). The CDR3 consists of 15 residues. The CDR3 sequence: CASSLWAGGKETQYF. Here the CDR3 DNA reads TGTGCCAGCAGTTTATGGGCAGGGGGCAAGGAGACCCAGTACTTC.

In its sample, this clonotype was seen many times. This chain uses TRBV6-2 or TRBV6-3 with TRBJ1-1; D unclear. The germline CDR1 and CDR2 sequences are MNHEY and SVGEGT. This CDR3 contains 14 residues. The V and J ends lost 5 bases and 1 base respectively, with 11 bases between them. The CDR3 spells CASSVDPQNTEAFF. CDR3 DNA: TGTGCCAGCAGTGTGGACCCACAGAACACTGAAGCTTTCTTT.

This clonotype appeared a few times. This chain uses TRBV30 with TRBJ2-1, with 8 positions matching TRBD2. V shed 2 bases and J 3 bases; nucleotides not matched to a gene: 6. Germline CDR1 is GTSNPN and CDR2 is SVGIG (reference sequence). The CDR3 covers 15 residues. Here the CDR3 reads CAWSWASGFYNEQFF. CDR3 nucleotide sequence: TGTGCCTGGAGTTGGGCTAGCGGGTTCTACAATGAGCAGTTCTTC.

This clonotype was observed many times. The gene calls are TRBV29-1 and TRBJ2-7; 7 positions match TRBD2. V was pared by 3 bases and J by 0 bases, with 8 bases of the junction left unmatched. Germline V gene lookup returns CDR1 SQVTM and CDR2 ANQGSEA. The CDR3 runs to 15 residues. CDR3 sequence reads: CSVDRLAVSSYEQYF. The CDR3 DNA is TGCAGCGTTGACCGACTAGCTGTAAGCTCCTACGAGCAGTACTTC.

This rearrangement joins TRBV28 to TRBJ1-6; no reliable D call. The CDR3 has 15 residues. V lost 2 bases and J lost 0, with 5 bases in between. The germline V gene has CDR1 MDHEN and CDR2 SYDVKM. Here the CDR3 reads CASSLLVSYNSPLHF. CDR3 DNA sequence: TGTGCCAGCAGTTTACTAGTCTCCTATAATTCACCCCTCCACTTT.

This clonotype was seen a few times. In nucleotides, the CDR3 is TGTGCCAGCAGCGTCACTAGCGGGAGCTCCTACGAGCAGTACTTC. Amino acids: CASSVTSGSSYEQYF. The gene calls are TRBV7-3 and TRBJ2-7, with 11 nucleotides matching TRBD2. Germline CDR1 is SGHTA and CDR2 is FQGTGA. V lost 5 bases, J lost 0 bases, and 3 bases stayed unmatched. The CDR3 has 15 amino acids. The full variable domain, completed using reference TRBV7-3 and TRBJ2-7, is GAGVSQTPSNKVTEKGKYVELRCDPISGHTALYWYRQSLGQGPEFLIYFQGTGAADDSGLPNDRFFAVRPEGSVSTLKIQRTERGDSAVYLCASSVTSGSSYEQYFGPGTRLTVT.

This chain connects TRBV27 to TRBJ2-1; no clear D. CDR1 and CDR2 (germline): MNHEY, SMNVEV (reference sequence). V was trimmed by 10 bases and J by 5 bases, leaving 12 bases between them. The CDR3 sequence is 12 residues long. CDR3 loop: CATRSRDNEQFF. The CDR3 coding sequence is TGTGCCACCCGCTCTAGGGACAATGAGCAGTTCTTC.

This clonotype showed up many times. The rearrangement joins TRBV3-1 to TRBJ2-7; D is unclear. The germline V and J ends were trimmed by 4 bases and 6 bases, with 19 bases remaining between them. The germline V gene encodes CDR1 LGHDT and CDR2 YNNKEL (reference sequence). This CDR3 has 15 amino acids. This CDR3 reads CASSPLYRGPGEQYF. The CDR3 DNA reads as TGTGCCAGCAGCCCTCTATACCGAGGACCAGGCGAGCAGTACTTC.

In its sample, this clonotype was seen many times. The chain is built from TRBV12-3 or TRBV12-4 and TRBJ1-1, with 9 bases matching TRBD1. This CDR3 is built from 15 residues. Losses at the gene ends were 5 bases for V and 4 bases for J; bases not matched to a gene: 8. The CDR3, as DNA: TGTGCCAGCAGTCAAACAGGGGGCGGTGTCACTGAAGCTTTCTTT. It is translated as CASSQTGGGVTEAFF.

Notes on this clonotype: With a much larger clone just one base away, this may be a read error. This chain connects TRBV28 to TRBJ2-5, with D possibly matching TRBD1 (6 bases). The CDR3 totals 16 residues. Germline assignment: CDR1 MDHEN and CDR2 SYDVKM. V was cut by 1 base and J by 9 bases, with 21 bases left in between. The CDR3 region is CASSLLQGRRHEAQYF. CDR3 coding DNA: TGTGCCAGCAGTTTATTACAGGGACGCCGGCACGAGGCCCAGTACTTC.

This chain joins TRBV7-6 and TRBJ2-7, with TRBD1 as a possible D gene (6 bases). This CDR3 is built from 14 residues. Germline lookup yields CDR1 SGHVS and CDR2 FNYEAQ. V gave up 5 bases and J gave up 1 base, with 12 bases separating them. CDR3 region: CASSPAGQSYEQYF. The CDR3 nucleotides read TGTGCCAGCAGCCCGGCTGGACAGTCCTACGAGCAGTACTTC.

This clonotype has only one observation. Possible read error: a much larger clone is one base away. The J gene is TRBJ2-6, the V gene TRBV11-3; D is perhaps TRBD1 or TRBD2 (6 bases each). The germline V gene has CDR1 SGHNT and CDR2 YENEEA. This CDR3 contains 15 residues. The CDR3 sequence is CASSPGGSGADVLTF. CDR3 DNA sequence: TGTGCCAGCAGCCCCGGGGGCTCTGGGGCCGACGTCCTGACTTTC.

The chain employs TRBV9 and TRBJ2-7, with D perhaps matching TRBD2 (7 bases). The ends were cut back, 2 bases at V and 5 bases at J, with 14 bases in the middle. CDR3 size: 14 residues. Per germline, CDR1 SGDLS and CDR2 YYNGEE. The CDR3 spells CASSVEGGMNEQYF. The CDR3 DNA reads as TGTGCCAGCAGCGTTGAGGGGGGGATGAACGAGCAGTACTTC.

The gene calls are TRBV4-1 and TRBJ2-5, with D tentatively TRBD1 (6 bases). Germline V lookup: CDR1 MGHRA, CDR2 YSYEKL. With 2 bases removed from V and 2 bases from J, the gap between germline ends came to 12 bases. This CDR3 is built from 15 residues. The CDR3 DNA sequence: TGCGCCAGCAGCCAATACGGGACAACTCAAGAGACCCAGTACTTC. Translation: CASSQYGTTQETQYF.

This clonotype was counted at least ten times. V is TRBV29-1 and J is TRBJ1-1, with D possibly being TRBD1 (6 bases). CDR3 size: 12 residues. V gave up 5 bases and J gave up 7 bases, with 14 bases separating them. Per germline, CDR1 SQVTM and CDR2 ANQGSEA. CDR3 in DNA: TGCAGCGTTTTCCAGGACAGCCTTGAAGCTTTCTTT. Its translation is CSVFQDSLEAFF.